The 11 T cell receptor beta chains reported below all come from one sample, sequenced in a study of T-cell memory formation after mild COVID-19. TCRdb recomputed calls from the 5' RACE reads with MiXCR, one row per CDR3 protein. The sample lists 150,000 to 200,000 distinct CDR3 sequences, roughly 31% occurring once. Specimen: PBMCs or a T cell subset sorted from them (not recorded which). Every receptor here comes from an adult woman who had mild COVID-19 (a few samples of this study predate the infection). Cell type and time point are not known.

The table lists this clonotype with a few counts. The chain links TRBV4-1 to TRBJ2-7; 7 bases are a match to TRBD2. Germline CDR1 is MGHRA and CDR2 is YSYEKL. V shed 4 bases and J 3 bases; nucleotides not matched to a gene: 6. The CDR3 length is 14 residues. The CDR3 coding sequence is TGCGCCAGCAGCCCCTGGGGGGGAAGCTACGAGCAGTACTTC. Its translation is CASSPWGGSYEQYF.

This clonotype turned up a few times. The chain combines TRBV6-2 or TRBV6-3 with TRBJ1-2; 7 bases line up with TRBD1. The ends lost 4 bases at V and 4 bases at J; junction bases unmatched: 6. This CDR3 contains 14 residues. The germline CDR1 and CDR2 sequences are MNHEY and SVGEGT. CDR3 coding DNA: TGTGCCAGCAGTTTCCGGGACAGACTCTATGGCTACACCTTC. This encodes CASSFRDRLYGYTF.

V is TRBV7-2 and J is TRBJ1-3; D uncertain. The CDR3 is 16 residues long. Germline V lookup: CDR1 SGHTA, CDR2 FQGNSA. Trimming removed 9 bases at V and 0 bases at J, with 18 bases between. Here the CDR3 DNA reads TGTGCCAGTCTCGGAGTCCGGGCGAGCTCTGGAAACACCATATATTTT. The encoded protein is CASLGVRASSGNTIYF.

The chain employs TRBV3-1 and TRBJ2-1; 16 bases match TRBD2. The CDR3 sequence is 17 residues long. Germline lookup yields CDR1 LGHDT and CDR2 YNNKEL (reference sequence). The V gene end was trimmed by 4 bases and the J gene end by 9 bases; junction bases not matched to a gene: 9. CDR3 nucleotides: TGTGCCAGCAGCCCTCCCGGGACTAGCGGGGGGGCGGGTGAGCAGTTCTTC. It yields the protein CASSPPGTSGGAGEQFF.

This clonotype appeared a single time. The chain uses TRBV12-3 or TRBV12-4 and TRBJ2-7, with D perhaps TRBD2 (5 bases). The V end lost 3 bases, the J end lost 0 bases, and 12 bases lay between the germline ends. This CDR3 is built from 15 residues. The CDR3 coding sequence is TGTGCCAGCAGTTTGAGGGCAGCTAGCTCCTACGAGCAGTACTTC. This sequence encodes CASSLRAASSYEQYF.

This clonotype was seen only a few times. This rearrangement joins TRBV5-1 to TRBJ2-2, with 7 bases matching TRBD1. Looked up from germline, CDR1 is SGHRS and CDR2 is YFSETQ. The J segment lost 5 bases and the V segment lost 4 bases, leaving 8 bases of the junction unmatched. This CDR3 contains 15 residues. CDR3 DNA: TGCGCCAGCAGCCTCGACAGGGTGTCGACCGGGGAGCTGTTTTTT. Residues: CASSLDRVSTGELFF.

This rearrangement joins TRBV20-1 to TRBJ1-1; D not certain. Trimming pared 6 bases from V and 1 base from J, leaving 15 bases between. Germline V lookup: CDR1 DFQATT, CDR2 SNEGSKA (reference sequence). The CDR3 is 14 amino acids. In DNA form, the CDR3 reads TGCAGTGCGGAGTCTAACAGCGGGAACACTGAAGCTTTCTTT. Amino acids: CSAESNSGNTEAFF.

The sample holds one count of this clonotype. V gene TRBV7-2 combines with J gene TRBJ1-4; TRBD1 is a possible D gene (6 bases). CDR1 and CDR2 from the germline V gene are SGHTA and FQGNSA. The CDR3 has 17 amino acids. The V and J ends lost 5 bases and 1 base respectively, with 17 bases between them. The CDR3 DNA reads as TGTGCCAGCAGCCAACAGGGACCCATCGTAACTAATGAAAAACTGTTTTTT. As protein: CASSQQGPIVTNEKLFF.

The chain carries TRBV7-9 and TRBJ2-1, with D perhaps given as TRBD1 or TRBD2 (6 bases each). Trimming cost V 4 bases and J 0 bases, with 13 bases left between them. Per germline, CDR1 SEHNR and CDR2 FQNEAQ (reference sequence). CDR3 length: 16 residues. The CDR3: CASSSEGGTSYNEQFF. The CDR3 DNA follows: TGTGCCAGCAGCTCCGAAGGGGGGACCTCCTACAATGAGCAGTTCTTC.

The J gene is TRBJ2-1, the V gene TRBV7-3; tentatively, D is TRBD1 or TRBD2 (5 bases each). V lost 5 bases, J lost 0 bases, and 11 bases lay in between. Germline CDR1 and CDR2: SGHTA and FQGTGA. The CDR3 is made up of 15 amino acids. CDR3 in DNA: TGTGCCAGCAGCCTAGGGACCCTCTCCTACAATGAGCAGTTCTTC. Protein sequence: CASSLGTLSYNEQFF.

V is TRBV7-2 and J is TRBJ1-1, with D uncertain. Germline values: CDR1 SGHTA, CDR2 FQGNSA. This CDR3 is 14 amino acids long. The ends were cut back, 1 base at V and 1 base at J, with 7 bases in the middle. For the CDR3, the DNA is TGTGCCAGCAGCTTAGGATCCGAGAACACTGAAGCTTTCTTT. This translates into CASSLGSENTEAFF.